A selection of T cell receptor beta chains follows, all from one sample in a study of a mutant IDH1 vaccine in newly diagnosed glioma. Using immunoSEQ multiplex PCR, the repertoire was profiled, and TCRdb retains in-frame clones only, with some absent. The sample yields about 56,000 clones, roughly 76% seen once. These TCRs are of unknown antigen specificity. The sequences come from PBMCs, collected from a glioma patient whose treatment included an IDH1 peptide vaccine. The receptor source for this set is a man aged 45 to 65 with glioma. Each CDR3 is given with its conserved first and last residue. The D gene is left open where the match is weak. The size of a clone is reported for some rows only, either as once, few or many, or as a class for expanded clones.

CDR3nt: TGCAGCGTTGTTCACCGCCGGGGCTACACCTTC
CDR3aa: CSVVHRRGYTF
v_gene: TRBV29-1
d_gene: -
j_gene: TRBJ1-2
abundance: -

CDR3nt: TGTGCCATCAGTAATAACCCGGACAGAGTGAACACTGAAGCTTTCTTT
CDR3aa: CAISNNPDRVNTEAFF
v_gene: TRBV10-3
d_gene: -
j_gene: TRBJ1-1
abundance: -

CDR3nt: TGTGCCACCAGCAGAACTTGGACTGAGAATTCACCCCTCCACTTT
CDR3aa: CATSRTWTENSPLHF
v_gene: TRBV15
d_gene: -
j_gene: TRBJ1-6
abundance: -

CDR3nt: TGTGCCAGTAGTATAGGGGGCACTGGACTGTTCTTC
CDR3aa: CASSIGGTGLFF
v_gene: TRBV19
d_gene: -
j_gene: TRBJ2-1
abundance: few

CDR3nt: TGTGCCAGCAGCTATCGGGGGGCTAAGACCCAGTACTTC
CDR3aa: CASSYRGAKTQYF
v_gene: TRBV5-6
d_gene: -
j_gene: TRBJ2-5
abundance: -

CDR3nt: TGTGCCAGCAGCTGGGGGACAGGGGAAAGGAATTCACCCCTCCACTTT
CDR3aa: CASSWGTGERNSPLHF
v_gene: TRBV5-6
d_gene: TRBD1
j_gene: TRBJ1-6
abundance: -

CDR3nt: TGTGCCAGCAGTTACCTGAACTCCAATGAGCAGTTCTTC
CDR3aa: CASSYLNSNEQFF
v_gene: TRBV6-5
d_gene: -
j_gene: TRBJ2-1
abundance: -

CDR3nt: TGTGCCAGTAGTCCACGACCCGTTGGAGGAGATACGCAGTATTTT
CDR3aa: CASSPRPVGGDTQYF
v_gene: TRBV19
d_gene: -
j_gene: TRBJ2-3
abundance: -

CDR3nt: TGTGCCAGCAGCCCAGGGACAGTAAGCAATCAGCCCCAGCATTTT
CDR3aa: CASSPGTVSNQPQHF
v_gene: TRBV7-2
d_gene: TRBD1
j_gene: TRBJ1-5
abundance: -

CDR3nt: TGTGCCAGTAGTATCATCTCCGGGGAGCTGTTTTTT
CDR3aa: CASSIISGELFF
v_gene: TRBV19
d_gene: -
j_gene: TRBJ2-2
abundance: -

CDR3nt: TGTGCCAGTAGTATAAACGAGGGGAGGCCCCAGCATTTT
CDR3aa: CASSINEGRPQHF
v_gene: TRBV19
d_gene: -
j_gene: TRBJ1-5
abundance: medium-sized

CDR3nt: TGTGCCAGCAGCCCGGGACTCCGTCAAGAGACCCAGTACTTC
CDR3aa: CASSPGLRQETQYF
v_gene: TRBV2
d_gene: -
j_gene: TRBJ2-5
abundance: -

CDR3nt: TGTGCCTGGAGTGTACGGGGGAGGAACACTGAAGCTTTCTTT
CDR3aa: CAWSVRGRNTEAFF
v_gene: TRBV30
d_gene: -
j_gene: TRBJ1-1
abundance: few

CDR3nt: TGTGCCAGTATAGGCAGGGGAAGCAATCAGCCCCAGCATTTT
CDR3aa: CASIGRGSNQPQHF
v_gene: TRBV19
d_gene: -
j_gene: TRBJ1-5
abundance: -

CDR3nt: TGTGCCAGCAGCTCCGGACAGTTTAATTCACCCCTCCACTTT
CDR3aa: CASSSGQFNSPLHF
v_gene: TRBV6-6
d_gene: -
j_gene: TRBJ1-6
abundance: few

CDR3nt: TGCGCCAGCAGCCTGACAGGGGACGGCTATGGCTACACCTTC
CDR3aa: CASSLTGDGYGYTF
v_gene: TRBV5-1
d_gene: TRBD1
j_gene: TRBJ1-2
abundance: -

CDR3nt: TGTGCCTGGAGTAGGCCGGGGGTTTACGAGCAGTACTTC
CDR3aa: CAWSRPGVYEQYF
v_gene: TRBV30
d_gene: -
j_gene: TRBJ2-7
abundance: -

CDR3nt: TGTGCCAGCAGTGACCAAGCGGGGGCAGGGGATACGCAGTATTTT
CDR3aa: CASSDQAGAGDTQYF
v_gene: TRBV6-4
d_gene: TRBD2
j_gene: TRBJ2-3
abundance: -

CDR3nt: TGTGCCAGCAGCCCCGATAATGGTAATTCACCCCTCCACTTT
CDR3aa: CASSPDNGNSPLHF
v_gene: TRBV6-5
d_gene: -
j_gene: TRBJ1-6
abundance: -

CDR3nt: TGTGCCAGCAGAGTCATTCGCGCGAACACCGGGGAGCTGTTTTTT
CDR3aa: CASRVIRANTGELFF
v_gene: TRBV27
d_gene: -
j_gene: TRBJ2-2
abundance: -

CDR3nt: TGTGCCAGCAGCTTAAATAGGGAAGAGACCCAGTACTTC
CDR3aa: CASSLNREETQYF
v_gene: TRBV7-3
d_gene: -
j_gene: TRBJ2-5
abundance: -

CDR3nt: TGTGCCAGCTCACCAGAGGCTAACTATGGCTACACCTTC
CDR3aa: CASSPEANYGYTF
v_gene: TRBV18
d_gene: -
j_gene: TRBJ1-2
abundance: few

CDR3nt: TGTGCCAGCAGCATTGACAGGGGAGGCTATGGCTACACCTTC
CDR3aa: CASSIDRGGYGYTF
v_gene: TRBV7-2
d_gene: TRBD1
j_gene: TRBJ1-2
abundance: -

CDR3nt: TGTGCCAGTTCCGGGACAGCGTACTCTGGGGCCAACGTCCTGACTTTC
CDR3aa: CASSGTAYSGANVLTF
v_gene: TRBV2
d_gene: TRBD1
j_gene: TRBJ2-6
abundance: -

CDR3nt: TGTGCCAGCAGCCGGCTCGGGCCATGGAACACTGAAGCTTTCTTT
CDR3aa: CASSRLGPWNTEAFF
v_gene: TRBV14
d_gene: -
j_gene: TRBJ1-1
abundance: once

CDR3nt: TGTGCCTGGAGTGTGGGTAATTCACCCCTCCACTTT
CDR3aa: CAWSVGNSPLHF
v_gene: TRBV30
d_gene: -
j_gene: TRBJ1-6
abundance: -

CDR3nt: TGTGCCAGCAGTCCCGGGCGAGATAGCAATCAGCCCCAGCATTTT
CDR3aa: CASSPGRDSNQPQHF
v_gene: TRBV6-5
d_gene: -
j_gene: TRBJ1-5
abundance: -

CDR3nt: TGTGCCAGCAGCCCCTGGAACAGGGCTTCTGGGGCCAACGTCCTGACTTTC
CDR3aa: CASSPWNRASGANVLTF
v_gene: TRBV14
d_gene: -
j_gene: TRBJ2-6
abundance: -

CDR3nt: TGCGCCAGCAGCCCTCAGCACGATGAGCAGTTCTTC
CDR3aa: CASSPQHDEQFF
v_gene: TRBV5-1
d_gene: -
j_gene: TRBJ2-1
abundance: -

CDR3nt: TGTGCCAGCAGCCCGCCGGGGGTAGCGGGGGGGCAAGATACGCAGTATTTT
CDR3aa: CASSPPGVAGGQDTQYF
v_gene: TRBV7-2
d_gene: TRBD2
j_gene: TRBJ2-3
abundance: -

CDR3nt: TGCGCCAGCAGCCAAGTTGGAAGCAGGAACACCGGGGAGCTGTTTTTT
CDR3aa: CASSQVGSRNTGELFF
v_gene: TRBV4-1
d_gene: -
j_gene: TRBJ2-2
abundance: -

CDR3nt: TGTGCCACCAGCAGAGTTCTGGGGATGGGTGGGGATGAAAAACTGTTTTTT
CDR3aa: CATSRVLGMGGDEKLFF
v_gene: TRBV15
d_gene: -
j_gene: TRBJ1-4
abundance: -

CDR3nt: TGTGCCATCAGTGAGTCGAACAAGGACGAGACCCAGTACTTC
CDR3aa: CAISESNKDETQYF
v_gene: TRBV10-3
d_gene: -
j_gene: TRBJ2-5
abundance: -

CDR3nt: TGTGCCAGCAGCGTAGGGGACAGGGTCGGCTATGGCTACACCTTC
CDR3aa: CASSVGDRVGYGYTF
v_gene: TRBV9
d_gene: TRBD1
j_gene: TRBJ1-2
abundance: -

CDR3nt: TGCAGTGCTAGCTACGGGTGGGAGCAGTTCTTC
CDR3aa: CSASYGWEQFF
v_gene: TRBV20-1
d_gene: -
j_gene: TRBJ2-1
abundance: -

CDR3nt: TGTGCCAGCAGTGAAGCGAGGGAAGATACGCAGTATTTT
CDR3aa: CASSEAREDTQYF
v_gene: TRBV2
d_gene: -
j_gene: TRBJ2-3
abundance: once

CDR3nt: TGTGCCTGGAGCAGGGGGAGCTCCTACGAGCAGTACTTC
CDR3aa: CAWSRGSSYEQYF
v_gene: TRBV30
d_gene: TRBD1
j_gene: TRBJ2-7
abundance: -

CDR3nt: TGTGCCAGCAGTGACCCAGGGACAACCGGGGAGCTGTTTTTT
CDR3aa: CASSDPGTTGELFF
v_gene: TRBV6-4
d_gene: -
j_gene: TRBJ2-2
abundance: -

CDR3nt: TGTGCCATCAGTGAGTCAAGCGGGGGGGTTTCAGCCGATACGCAGTATTTT
CDR3aa: CAISESSGGVSADTQYF
v_gene: TRBV10-3
d_gene: TRBD2
j_gene: TRBJ2-3
abundance: -

CDR3nt: TGCGCCAGCAGCCAAAATAGCGGGGGGAGGACAGATACGCAGTATTTT
CDR3aa: CASSQNSGGRTDTQYF
v_gene: TRBV4-1
d_gene: TRBD2
j_gene: TRBJ2-3
abundance: once

CDR3nt: TGTGCCATCAGTGAGACAGGGGGAACGAACACTGAAGCTTTCTTT
CDR3aa: CAISETGGTNTEAFF
v_gene: TRBV10-3
d_gene: TRBD1
j_gene: TRBJ1-1
abundance: -

CDR3nt: TGTGCCAGCAGCCTCCGGGACAGGGGTAGAGGTGAGCAGTTCTTC
CDR3aa: CASSLRDRGRGEQFF
v_gene: TRBV5-4
d_gene: TRBD1
j_gene: TRBJ2-1
abundance: once

CDR3nt: TGTGCCAGCAGCCTAGGACTAGCGGCGTACCAAGAGACCCAGTACTTC
CDR3aa: CASSLGLAAYQETQYF
v_gene: TRBV5-8
d_gene: TRBD2
j_gene: TRBJ2-5
abundance: -

CDR3nt: TGTGCCAGTAGCGAGGGATCGCGGGAGACCCAGTACTTC
CDR3aa: CASSEGSRETQYF
v_gene: TRBV19
d_gene: -
j_gene: TRBJ2-5
abundance: -

CDR3nt: TGTGCCAGCTCCCGAGTAGGTGGGACAGGGGTTGGCGAGCAGTACTTC
CDR3aa: CASSRVGGTGVGEQYF
v_gene: TRBV2
d_gene: TRBD1
j_gene: TRBJ2-7
abundance: few

CDR3nt: TGTGCCAGCAGTTCCGCCGGGACGGCCGTTCGTGAGCAGTTCTTC
CDR3aa: CASSSAGTAVREQFF
v_gene: TRBV27
d_gene: -
j_gene: TRBJ2-1
abundance: -

CDR3nt: TGTGCCAGCAGCAAACCGGGGACAGCGAACACTGAAGCTTTCTTT
CDR3aa: CASSKPGTANTEAFF
v_gene: TRBV7-9
d_gene: TRBD1
j_gene: TRBJ1-1
abundance: -